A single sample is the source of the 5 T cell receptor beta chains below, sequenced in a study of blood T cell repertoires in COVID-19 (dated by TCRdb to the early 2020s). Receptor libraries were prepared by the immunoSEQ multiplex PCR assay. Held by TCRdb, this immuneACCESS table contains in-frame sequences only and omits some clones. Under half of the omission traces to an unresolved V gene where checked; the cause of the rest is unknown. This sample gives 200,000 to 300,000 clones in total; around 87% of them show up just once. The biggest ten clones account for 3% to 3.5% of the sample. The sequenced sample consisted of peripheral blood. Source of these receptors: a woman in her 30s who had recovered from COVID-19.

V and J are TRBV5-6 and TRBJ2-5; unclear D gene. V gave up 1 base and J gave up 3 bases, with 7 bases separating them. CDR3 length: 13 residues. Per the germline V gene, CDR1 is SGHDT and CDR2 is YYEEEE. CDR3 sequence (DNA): TGTGCCAGCAGCTTGTTGAGCAAAGAGACCCAGTACTTC. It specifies CASSLLSKETQYF. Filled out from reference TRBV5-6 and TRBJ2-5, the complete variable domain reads DAGVTQSPTHLIKTRGQQVTLRCSPKSGHDTVSWYQQALGQGPQFIFQYYEEEERQRGNFPDRFSGHQFPNYSSELNVNALLLGDSALYLCASSLLSKETQYFGPGTRLLVL.

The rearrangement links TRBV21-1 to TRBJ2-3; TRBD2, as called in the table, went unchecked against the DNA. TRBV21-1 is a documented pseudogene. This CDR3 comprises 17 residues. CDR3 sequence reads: CASSNEGTSGCTDTQYF. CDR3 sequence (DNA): TGTGCCAGCAGCAACGAGGGGACTAGCGGTTGCACAGATACGCAGTATTTT.

The CDR3 protein is CASFQVNTEAFF. The CDR3 DNA is TGTGCCAGCTTTCAGGTGAACACTGAAGCTTTCTTT. The rearrangement links TRBV18 to TRBJ1-1; the D is unclear. CDR1 is KGHSH, CDR2 LQKENI, per germline. V dropped 7 bases and J dropped 0 bases, with 6 bases sitting between them. The CDR3 covers 12 residues.

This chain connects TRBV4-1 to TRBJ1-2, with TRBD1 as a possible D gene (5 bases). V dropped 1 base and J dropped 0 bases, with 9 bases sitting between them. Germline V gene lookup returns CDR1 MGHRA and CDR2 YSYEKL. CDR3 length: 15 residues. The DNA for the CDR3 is TGCGCCAGCAGCCAAGGACCACAGGCTAACTATGGCTACACCTTC. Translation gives CASSQGPQANYGYTF.

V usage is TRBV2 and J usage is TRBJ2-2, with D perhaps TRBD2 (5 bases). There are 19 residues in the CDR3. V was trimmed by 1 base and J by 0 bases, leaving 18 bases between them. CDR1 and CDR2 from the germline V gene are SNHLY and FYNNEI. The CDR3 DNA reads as TGTGCCAGCAGTGAAGTGAGGGTGTGGGTAGGCACGAACACCGGGGAGCTGTTTTTT. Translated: CASSEVRVWVGTNTGELFF.